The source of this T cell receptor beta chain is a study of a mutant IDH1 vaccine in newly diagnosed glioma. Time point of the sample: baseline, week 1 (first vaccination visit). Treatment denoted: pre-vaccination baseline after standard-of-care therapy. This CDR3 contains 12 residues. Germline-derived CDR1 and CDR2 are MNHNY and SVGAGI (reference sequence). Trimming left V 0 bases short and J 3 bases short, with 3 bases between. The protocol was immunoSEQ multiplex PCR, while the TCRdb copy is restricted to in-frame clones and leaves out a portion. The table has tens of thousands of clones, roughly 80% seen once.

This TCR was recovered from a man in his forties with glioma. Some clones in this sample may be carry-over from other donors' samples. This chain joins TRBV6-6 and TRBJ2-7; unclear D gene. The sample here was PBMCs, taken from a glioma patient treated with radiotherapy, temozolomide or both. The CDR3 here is CASSYSLYEQYF. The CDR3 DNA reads TGTGCCAGCAGTTACTCACTCTACGAGCAGTACTTC.